This TCR beta chain was obtained from a study of blood T cells in healthy people across ages. This clonotype was seen more than once but under ten times. The CDR3 consists of 16 residues. Germline V gene sequence: CDR1 SQVTM, CDR2 ANQGSEA. V was pared by 3 bases and J by 4 bases, with 13 bases of the junction left unmatched. Next came a second PCR, run for about 7 to 12 cycles, which used a sample-barcoded 5' primer along with a J-beta primer mix. A 12-random-nucleotide template-switch adaptor tagged each cDNA molecule. TCRdb re-called the 5' RACE reads through MiXCR, storing one row per CDR3 protein. The table records roughly 410,000 distinct CDR3 sequences, 50% to 60% of them present only once.

The source of this sequence is a man aged 60 to 69 in good health. The J gene is TRBJ1-2, the V gene TRBV29-1; TRBD1 agrees at 8 bases. The sample was blood. CDR3 sequence (DNA): TGCAGCGTTGACGGTCAGGGGGCGAAGGGGTCCTATGGCTACACCTTC. Translating gives CSVDGQGAKGSYGYTF.